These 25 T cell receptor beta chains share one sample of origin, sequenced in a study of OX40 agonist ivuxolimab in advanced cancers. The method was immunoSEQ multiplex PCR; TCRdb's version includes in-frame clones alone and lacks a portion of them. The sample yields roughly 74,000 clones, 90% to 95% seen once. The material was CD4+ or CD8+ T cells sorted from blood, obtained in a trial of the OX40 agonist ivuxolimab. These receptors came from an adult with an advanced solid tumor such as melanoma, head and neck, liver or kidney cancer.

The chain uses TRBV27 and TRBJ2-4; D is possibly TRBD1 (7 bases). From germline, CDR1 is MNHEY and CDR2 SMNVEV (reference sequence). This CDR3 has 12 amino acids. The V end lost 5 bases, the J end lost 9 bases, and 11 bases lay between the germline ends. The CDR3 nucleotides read TGTGCCAGCAGTCCAGGGGGAGGCATTCAGTACTTC. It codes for CASSPGGGIQYF.

CDR3 amino acids: CASSQDLTGTEGVAKNIQYF. The CDR3 coding sequence is TGCGCCAGCAGCCAAGATCTTACCGGGACAGAGGGGGTGGCCAAAAACATTCAGTACTTC. J is TRBJ2-4 and V is TRBV4-3, with 7 nucleotides matching TRBD1. The CDR3 sequence is 20 residues long. The ends lost 0 bases at V and 1 base at J; junction bases unmatched: 15. Germline assignment: CDR1 LGHNA and CDR2 YSLEER.

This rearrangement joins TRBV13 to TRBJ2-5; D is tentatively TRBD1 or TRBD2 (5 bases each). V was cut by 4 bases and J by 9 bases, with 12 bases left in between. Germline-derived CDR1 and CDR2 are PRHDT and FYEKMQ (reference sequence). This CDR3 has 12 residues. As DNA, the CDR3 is TGTGCCAGCAGCTCCGCCGGGGCGTCCCAGTACTTC. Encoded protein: CASSSAGASQYF.

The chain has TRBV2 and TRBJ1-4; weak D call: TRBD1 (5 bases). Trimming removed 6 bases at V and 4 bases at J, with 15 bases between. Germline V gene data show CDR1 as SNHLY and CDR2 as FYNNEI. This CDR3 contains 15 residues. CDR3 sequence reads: CASSGGMGSNEKLFF. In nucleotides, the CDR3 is TGTGCCAGCAGCGGGGGAATGGGGAGTAATGAAAAACTGTTTTTT.

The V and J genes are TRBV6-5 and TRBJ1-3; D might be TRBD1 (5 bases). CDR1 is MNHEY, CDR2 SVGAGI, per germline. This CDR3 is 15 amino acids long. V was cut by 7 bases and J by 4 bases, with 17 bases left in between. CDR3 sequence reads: CASTPVQGFGNTIYF. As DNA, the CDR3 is TGTGCCAGCACCCCCGTCCAGGGATTCGGAAACACCATATATTTT.

CDR3 amino acids: CASSATSGSMFDEQFF. CDR3 sequence (DNA): TGTGCCAGCAGCGCTACTAGCGGGAGCATGTTTGATGAGCAGTTCTTC. This chain links TRBV11-1 with TRBJ2-1, with TRBD2 identical over 11 bases. The germline V gene encodes CDR1 SGHAT and CDR2 FQDESV (reference sequence). The CDR3 runs to 16 residues. Germline trimming cut 5 bases from V and 8 bases from J; bases unmatched to any gene: 11.

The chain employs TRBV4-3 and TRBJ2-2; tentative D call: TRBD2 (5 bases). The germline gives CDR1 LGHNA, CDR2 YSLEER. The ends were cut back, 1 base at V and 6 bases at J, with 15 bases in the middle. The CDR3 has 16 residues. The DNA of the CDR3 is TGCGCCAGCAGCCAAGGGGTGGGCCTCGGGGCCGGGGAGCTGTTTTTT. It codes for CASSQGVGLGAGELFF.

This CDR3 is CASSQQGAEQYF. Written as DNA, the CDR3 is TGCGCCAGCAGCCAACAGGGGGCCGAGCAGTACTTC. This chain uses TRBV4-1 with TRBJ2-7; 8 bases agree with TRBD1. The germline CDR1 and CDR2 sequences are MGHRA and YSYEKL. J lost 6 bases, V lost 2 bases, and 0 bases had no gene match. The CDR3 runs 12 residues.

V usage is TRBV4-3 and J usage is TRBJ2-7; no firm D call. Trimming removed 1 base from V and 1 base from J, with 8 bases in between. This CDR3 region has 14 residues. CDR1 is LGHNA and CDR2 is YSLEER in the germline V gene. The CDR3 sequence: CASSQGLGSYEQYF. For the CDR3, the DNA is TGCGCCAGCAGCCAAGGTTTAGGGTCCTACGAGCAGTACTTC.

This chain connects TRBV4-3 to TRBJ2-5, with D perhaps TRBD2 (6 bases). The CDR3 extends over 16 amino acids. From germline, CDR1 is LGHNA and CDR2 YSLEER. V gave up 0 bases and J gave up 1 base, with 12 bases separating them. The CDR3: CASSQDWGGLQETQYF. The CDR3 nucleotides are TGCGCCAGCAGCCAAGACTGGGGAGGACTCCAAGAGACCCAGTACTTC.

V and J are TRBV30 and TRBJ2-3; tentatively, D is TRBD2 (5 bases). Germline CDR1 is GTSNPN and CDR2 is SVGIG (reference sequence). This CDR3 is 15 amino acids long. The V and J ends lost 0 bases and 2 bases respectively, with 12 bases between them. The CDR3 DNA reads TGTGCCTGGAGTGTGATAGGACTTAACACAGATACGCAGTATTTT. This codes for CAWSVIGLNTDTQYF.

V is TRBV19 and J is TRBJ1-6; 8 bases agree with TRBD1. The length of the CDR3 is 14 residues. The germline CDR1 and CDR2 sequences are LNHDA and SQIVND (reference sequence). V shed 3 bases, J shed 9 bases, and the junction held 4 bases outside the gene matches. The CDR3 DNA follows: TGTGCCAGTAGTATTTCAGGGGGCACTTCACCCCTCCACTTT. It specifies CASSISGGTSPLHF.

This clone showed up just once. CDR3 protein: CASSQDLGGEQYF. In DNA, the CDR3 is TGCGCCAGCAGCCAAGATTTGGGGGGCGAGCAGTACTTC. The rearrangement links TRBV4-3 to TRBJ2-7; D is perhaps TRBD2 (6 bases). CDR1 is LGHNA, CDR2 YSLEER, per germline. The CDR3 covers 13 residues. V lost 0 bases, J lost 6 bases, and 9 bases lay in between.

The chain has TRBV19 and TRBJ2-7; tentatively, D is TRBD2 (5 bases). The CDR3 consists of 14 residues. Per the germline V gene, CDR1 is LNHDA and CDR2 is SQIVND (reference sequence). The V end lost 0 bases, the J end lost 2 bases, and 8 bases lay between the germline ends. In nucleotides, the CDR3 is TGTGCCAGTAGTATAGAAGAGGGAACCTACGAGCAGTACTTC. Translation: CASSIEEGTYEQYF.

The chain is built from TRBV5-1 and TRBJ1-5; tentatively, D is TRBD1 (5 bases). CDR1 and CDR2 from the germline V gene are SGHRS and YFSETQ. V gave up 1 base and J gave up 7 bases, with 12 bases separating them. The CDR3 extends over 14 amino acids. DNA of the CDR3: TGCGCCAGCAGCTTGTACGGGGGGAACCAGCCCCAGCATTTT. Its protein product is CASSLYGGNQPQHF.

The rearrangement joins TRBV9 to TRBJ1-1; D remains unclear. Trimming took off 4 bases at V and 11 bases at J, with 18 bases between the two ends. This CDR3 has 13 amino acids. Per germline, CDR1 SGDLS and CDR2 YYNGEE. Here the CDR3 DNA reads TGTGCCAGCAGCCCACGGGGTAGAATTGAGGCTTTCTTT. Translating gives CASSPRGRIEAFF.

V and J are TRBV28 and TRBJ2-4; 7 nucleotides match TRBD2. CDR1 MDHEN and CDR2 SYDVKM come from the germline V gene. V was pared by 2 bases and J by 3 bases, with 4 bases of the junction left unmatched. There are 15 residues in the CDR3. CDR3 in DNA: TGTGCCAGCAGTTTAGGTTGGGGGGGCAAAAACATTCAGTACTTC. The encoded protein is CASSLGWGGKNIQYF.

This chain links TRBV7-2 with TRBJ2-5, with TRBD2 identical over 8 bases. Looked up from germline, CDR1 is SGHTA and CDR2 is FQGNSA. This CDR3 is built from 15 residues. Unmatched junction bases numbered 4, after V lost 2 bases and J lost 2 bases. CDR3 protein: CASSLIGGGQETQYF. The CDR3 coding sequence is TGTGCCAGCAGCTTAATCGGGGGGGGGCAAGAGACCCAGTACTTC.

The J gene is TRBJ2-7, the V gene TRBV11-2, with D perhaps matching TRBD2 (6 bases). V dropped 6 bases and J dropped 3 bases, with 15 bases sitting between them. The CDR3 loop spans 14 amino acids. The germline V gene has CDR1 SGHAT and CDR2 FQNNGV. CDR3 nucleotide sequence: TGTGCCAGCAGTGCGGGGCTCCCTCTCTACGAGCAGTACTTC. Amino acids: CASSAGLPLYEQYF.

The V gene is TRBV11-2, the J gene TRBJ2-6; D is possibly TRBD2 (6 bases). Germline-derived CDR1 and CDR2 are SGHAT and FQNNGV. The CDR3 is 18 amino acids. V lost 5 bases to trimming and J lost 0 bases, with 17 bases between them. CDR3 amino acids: CASSPTGVPFSGANVLTF. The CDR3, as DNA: TGTGCCAGCAGCCCCACGGGAGTCCCATTCTCTGGGGCCAACGTCCTGACTTTC.

CDR3 nucleotides: TGTGCCAGCAGCTTAGAAGAGACCCAGTACTTC. It specifies CASSLEETQYF. The gene calls are TRBV5-6 and TRBJ2-5; no clear D. Deletions cut 2 bases from V and 3 bases from J, with 2 bases between. Per the germline V gene, CDR1 is SGHDT and CDR2 is YYEEEE. The CDR3 has 11 residues.

The DNA of the CDR3 is TGTGCCATCACTCAGGGTTTTGGTGAAAAACTGTTTTTT. Translation gives CAITQGFGEKLFF. V is TRBV10-3 and J is TRBJ1-4, with TRBD1 as a possible D gene (5 bases). From germline, CDR1 is ENHRY and CDR2 SYGVKD. V dropped 7 bases and J dropped 7 bases, with 13 bases sitting between them. The CDR3 runs to 13 residues.

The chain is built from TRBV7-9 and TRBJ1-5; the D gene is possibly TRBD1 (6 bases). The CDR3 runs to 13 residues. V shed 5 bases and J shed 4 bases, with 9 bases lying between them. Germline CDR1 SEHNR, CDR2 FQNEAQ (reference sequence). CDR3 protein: CASSGTGNQPQHF. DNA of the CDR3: TGTGCCAGCAGCGGAACAGGGAATCAGCCCCAGCATTTT.

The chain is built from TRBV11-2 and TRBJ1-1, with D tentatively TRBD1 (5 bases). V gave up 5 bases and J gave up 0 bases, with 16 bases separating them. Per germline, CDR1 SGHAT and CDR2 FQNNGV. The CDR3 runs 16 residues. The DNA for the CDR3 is TGTGCCAGCAGCAGCACAGGTGGGCGTATGAACACTGAAGCTTTCTTT. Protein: CASSSTGGRMNTEAFF.

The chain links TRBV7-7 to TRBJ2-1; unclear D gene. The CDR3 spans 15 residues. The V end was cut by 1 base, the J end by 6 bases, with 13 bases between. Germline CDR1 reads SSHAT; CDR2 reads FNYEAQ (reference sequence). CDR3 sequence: CASSLGLVRFNEQFF. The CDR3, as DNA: TGTGCCAGCAGCTTAGGTCTAGTTAGGTTCAATGAGCAGTTCTTC.